These 20 T cell receptor beta chains were all obtained from the same sample, sequenced in a study of breast tumors, draining lymph nodes, adjacent tissues. The lymph nodes were axillary draining lymph nodes from breast cancer patients. One entry per CDR3 protein, called by TCRdb with MiXCR from the multiplex PCR reads. The sample lists some 130,000 distinct CDR3 sequences, just under 20% occurring once. The sequencing sample was made of axillary lymph node tissue. The source of these receptors is a female donor with breast cancer. Some clones in this sample may be carry-over from other donors' samples.

This clonotype has a count of ten or more. The genes are TRBV19 and TRBJ2-7; D is perhaps TRBD1 (6 bases). V was cut by 3 bases and J by 4 bases, with 16 bases left in between. The CDR3 is 15 residues long. Germline CDR1 LNHDA, CDR2 SQIVND (reference sequence). CDR3 nucleotides: TGTGCCAGTAGTATCTACGGTGGAGGACAGTACGAGCAGTACTTC. Translated, it gives CASSIYGGGQYEQYF. The whole variable domain, filled in from reference TRBV19 and TRBJ2-7, reads DGGITQSPKYLFRKEGQNVTLSCEQNLNHDAMYWYRQDPGQGLRLIYYSQIVNDFQKGDIAEGYSVSREKKESFPLTVTSAQKNPTAFYLCASSIYGGGQYEQYFGPGTRLTVT.

CDR3: CASSTRTEFNQPQHF. Here the CDR3 DNA reads TGTGCCAGTAGTACGCGAACCGAATTTAATCAGCCCCAGCATTTT. This chain connects TRBV19 to TRBJ1-5, with D hard to call. CDR1 is LNHDA, CDR2 SQIVND, per germline (reference sequence). V lost 4 bases to trimming and J lost 4 bases, with 14 bases between them. The CDR3 runs 15 residues.

This clonotype was seen many times. V and J are TRBV7-3 and TRBJ1-5, with D tentatively TRBD1 (6 bases). The CDR3 sequence is 13 residues long. V was shortened by 7 bases and J by 5 bases, with 12 bases between the two germline ends. CDR1 SGHTA and CDR2 FQGTGA come from the germline V gene. CDR3 sequence: CASTGHWDQPQHF. CDR3 coding DNA: TGTGCCAGCACGGGACACTGGGATCAGCCCCAGCATTTT.

This clonotype was recorded at least ten times. CDR3 protein: CASSIRDGTQYF. CDR3 bases: TGTGCCAGTAGTATTAGGGACGGTACGCAGTATTTT. J is TRBJ2-3 and V is TRBV19; D tentatively reads TRBD1 or TRBD2 (5 bases each). V was trimmed by 3 bases and J by 8 bases, leaving 9 bases between them. CDR1 LNHDA and CDR2 SQIVND come from the germline V gene (reference sequence). CDR3 length: 12 residues. The whole variable domain, remainder taken from reference TRBV19 and TRBJ2-3, is DGGITQSPKYLFRKEGQNVTLSCEQNLNHDAMYWYRQDPGQGLRLIYYSQIVNDFQKGDIAEGYSVSREKKESFPLTVTSAQKNPTAFYLCASSIRDGTQYFGPGTRLTVL.

About this clonotype itself: A read error may be the cause here, since a much bigger clone is one base away. The rearrangement uses TRBV4-1 and TRBJ2-1; D might be TRBD2 (6 bases). V was clipped by 0 bases and J by 8 bases, with 20 bases between them. The CDR3 loop spans 17 amino acids. CDR1 is MGHRA and CDR2 is YSYEKL in the germline V gene. As DNA, the CDR3 is TGCGCCAGCAGCCAAGATTGGACTATCGGGAGTACCCATGAGCAGTTCTTC. Protein: CASSQDWTIGSTHEQFF.

About this clonotype: This clone may be a read error of a much larger clone one base away. The chain links TRBV5-1 to TRBJ2-2; the match to TRBD1 covers 7 bases. Germline CDR1 SGHRS, CDR2 YFSETQ. This CDR3 region has 12 residues. J was trimmed by 6 bases and V by 4 bases; bases with no gene match: 0. CDR3 sequence reads: CASSGTAGELFF. CDR3 coding DNA: TGCGCCAGCAGCGGGACAGCCGGGGAGCTGTTTTTT.

This clonotype has just one count. The rearrangement joins TRBV5-4 to TRBJ2-7; 13 nucleotides agree with TRBD2. The V and J ends lost 0 bases and 6 bases, in that order; junction bases with no gene match: 9. Germline V lookup: CDR1 SGHNT, CDR2 YYREEE (reference sequence). This CDR3 has 17 residues. The CDR3, as DNA: TGTGCCAGCAGCTTGGAATTTGGACTAGCGGGAGCAGGCGAGCAGTACTTC. It encodes CASSLEFGLAGAGEQYF.

Concerning this clonotype itself: A read error is possible here, since a much larger clone lies one base away. Because the CDR3 is missing its conserved closing phenylalanine or tryptophan, this is likely a read error. The V gene is TRBV7-2, the J gene TRBJ2-1; D may match TRBD1 or TRBD2 (6 bases each). Germline loops: CDR1 SGHTA, CDR2 FQGNSA. V was trimmed by 1 base and J by 2 bases, leaving 15 bases between them. The CDR3 is 17 residues long. In nucleotides, the CDR3 is TGTGCCAGCAGCTTAGTACGAGGGGGAGGTCCCTACAATGAGCAGTTCCTC. The encoded protein is CASSLVRGGGPYNEQFL.

This clonotype was observed at least ten times. This chain uses TRBV6-5 with TRBJ1-5; no firm D call. CDR1 is MNHEY and CDR2 is SVGAGI in the germline V gene. This CDR3 has 13 residues. Trimming removed 1 base at V and 7 bases at J, with 8 bases between. The chain's CDR3 is CASSYWLGQPQHF. The CDR3 region has the DNA TGTGCCAGCAGTTACTGGCTAGGCCAGCCCCAGCATTTT.

There are many counts of this clonotype. The rearrangement uses TRBV6-6 and TRBJ1-2, with a possible D match to TRBD1 (6 bases). Trimming left V 5 bases short and J 7 bases short, with 11 bases between. The CDR3 covers 12 residues. Per germline, CDR1 MNHNY and CDR2 SVGAGI (reference sequence). This chain's CDR3 is CASSAQQGGYTF. The DNA of the CDR3 is TGTGCCAGCAGTGCCCAACAGGGTGGCTACACCTTC.

This clonotype was seen many times. Here the CDR3 reads CASRPGTGETGELFF. The DNA of the CDR3 is TGTGCCAGCAGGCCGGGGACAGGAGAAACCGGGGAGCTGTTTTTT. This chain connects TRBV7-9 to TRBJ2-2; 8 bases map to TRBD1. Germline CDR1 and CDR2: SEHNR and FQNEAQ (reference sequence). Germline trimming cut 6 bases from V and 5 bases from J; bases unmatched to any gene: 8. CDR3 length: 15 residues.

Ten or more counts support this clonotype. CDR3 in DNA: TGTGCCAGCAGCTTAGATTGGTCAGATACGCAGTATTTT. It yields the protein CASSLDWSDTQYF. The chain carries TRBV7-6 and TRBJ2-3; no clear D. V was cut by 1 base and J by 4 bases, with 6 bases left in between. CDR1 is SGHVS, CDR2 FNYEAQ, per germline. The CDR3 sequence is 13 residues long.

In this sample, this clonotype turned up many times. The chain uses TRBV4-1 and TRBJ2-5; D is undetermined. Germline V gives CDR1 MGHRA, CDR2 YSYEKL. Trimming took off 4 bases at V and 2 bases at J, with 8 bases between the two ends. This CDR3 region has 13 residues. CDR3 nucleotides: TGCGCCAGCAGCCTGAGCATGCAAGAGACCCAGTACTTC. It codes for CASSLSMQETQYF.

This clonotype was seen at least ten times. This rearrangement joins TRBV2 to TRBJ2-7, with 10 positions matching TRBD1. Germline CDR1 SNHLY, CDR2 FYNNEI. Trimming removed 6 bases from V and 4 bases from J; junction bases left unmatched: 3. This CDR3 has 13 residues. The CDR3 sequence: CASRTGGAYEQYF. CDR3 coding DNA: TGTGCCAGCAGGACAGGGGGCGCTTACGAGCAGTACTTC.

This clonotype was counted at least ten times. The CDR3 is CASSQDQGLTDTQYF. Here the CDR3 DNA reads TGCGCCAGCAGCCAAGATCAGGGTCTAACAGATACGCAGTATTTT. The chain employs TRBV4-1 and TRBJ2-3, with D possibly matching TRBD1 (5 bases). CDR3 length: 15 amino acids. Germline V gene data show CDR1 as MGHRA and CDR2 as YSYEKL. Trimming removed 0 bases from V and 3 bases from J, with 10 bases in between.

In its sample, this clonotype was seen many times. J is TRBJ2-7 and V is TRBV28; 7 bases map to TRBD1. The CDR3 totals 15 residues. Germline V gene sequence: CDR1 MDHEN, CDR2 SYDVKM. J lost 2 bases, V lost 6 bases, and 10 bases had no gene match. The CDR3 nucleotides are TGTGCCAGCAGGGCCTCCGGGACAGCCACCTACGAGCAGTACTTC. Translating it yields CASRASGTATYEQYF.

In its sample, this clonotype was seen many times. This sequence joins TRBV6-5 and TRBJ2-1, with a tentative D call TRBD1 (6 bases). The CDR3 extends over 12 amino acids. The germline V and J ends were trimmed by 4 bases and 8 bases, with 9 bases remaining between them. The germline CDR1 and CDR2 sequences are MNHEY and SVGAGI. The CDR3 coding sequence is TGTGCCAGCAGTTCGAGGGGGTATGAGCAGTTCTTC. Its translation: CASSSRGYEQFF.

The gene calls are TRBV19 and TRBJ2-2; no firm D call. Deletions cut 7 bases from V and 9 bases from J, with 12 bases between. The length of the CDR3 is 12 residues. Germline loops: CDR1 LNHDA, CDR2 SQIVND (reference sequence). The CDR3 sequence: CASTSETRELFF. In nucleotides, the CDR3 is TGTGCCAGTACCTCCGAAACCAGGGAGCTGTTTTTT.

This clonotype was observed at least ten times. The chain is built from TRBV10-1 and TRBJ2-3, with 9 nucleotides matching TRBD1. CDR3 length: 15 residues. Germline V gene lookup returns CDR1 WNHNN and CDR2 SYGVQD (reference sequence). Trimming at V came to 4 bases and at J to 5 bases, leaving 7 bases not matched to a gene. As DNA, the CDR3 is TGCGCCAGCAGTGGCCCTAACAGGGGGCGAGATACGCAGTATTTT. Translation gives CASSGPNRGRDTQYF.

This clonotype occurred many times. V is TRBV20-1 and J is TRBJ1-5; 9 bases fit TRBD1. Per the germline V gene, CDR1 is DFQATT and CDR2 is SNEGSKA (reference sequence). CDR3 length: 15 residues. V was clipped by 3 bases and J by 3 bases; unmatched bases: 6. The CDR3 reads CSASAGTGYNQPQHF. CDR3 in DNA: TGCAGTGCTAGTGCCGGGACAGGGTACAATCAGCCCCAGCATTTT.